The rows below give T cell receptor beta chains drawn from one sample of a study of somatic mutations in cytotoxic T cells in rheumatoid arthritis. The data were produced by immunoSEQ multiplex PCR, yet TCRdb's version contains in-frame clones alone and is incomplete. The table shows about 2,000 clones, with around 84% occurring only once. The sample was CD8+ T cells sorted from blood. These receptors all come from a man in his sixties with rheumatoid arthritis. The CDR3 runs from the conserved cysteine through the conserved F or W. Fields, in order: J gene, clone size, V gene, D gene, CDR3 DNA, CDR3 protein. A D gene is named only where the DNA matches it firmly. Some rows mark clone size as missing; the rest say once, few, many or name a class of expanded clone.

TRBJ1-5 - TRBV19 TRBD1 TGTGCCAGTAGTATAGATAACTATGAGGGGGCGGTAAGTCAGCCCCAGCATTTT CASSIDNYEGAVSQPQHF
TRBJ1-1 large TRBV5-1 - TGCGCCAGCAGCTTGACCACGTGGGGAGTTAGCACTGAAGCTTTCTTT CASSLTTWGVSTEAFF
TRBJ1-2 once TRBV4-1 TRBD1 TGCGCCAGCAGCCCGGAAGGGGGCTCCTATGGCTACACCTTC CASSPEGGSYGYTF
TRBJ2-5 - TRBV14 TRBD2 TGTGCCAGCAGCCAATTAGCGGGTCAAGAGACCCAGTACTTC CASSQLAGQETQYF
TRBJ1-1 - TRBV27 - TGTGCCAGCCGGGGGGGCACTGAAGCTTTCTTT CASRGGTEAFF
TRBJ1-3 - TRBV19 - TGTGCCAGTCGGGGGTCTGGAAACGCCATATATTTT CASRGSGNAIYF
TRBJ2-7 - TRBV15 TRBD1 TGTGCCACCAGCAGAGATCACGGGACAGGTTACTACGAGCAGTACTTC CATSRDHGTGYYEQYF
TRBJ1-6 few TRBV27 TRBD1 TGTGCCAGCAGTTTGACAGGGTTGGGATCACCCCTCCACTTT CASSLTGLGSPLHF
TRBJ1-5 once TRBV15 - TGTGCCACCAGCAGAGATCGGGGGGCCCATCAGCCCCAGCATTTT CATSRDRGAHQPQHF
TRBJ2-6 - TRBV9 - TGTGCCAGTGGGGGGCTAGCGGCCTCTGGGGCCAACGTCCTGACTTTC CASGGLAASGANVLTF
TRBJ1-1 - TRBV5-1 - TGCGCCAGCACCTTAGGGGGGAACACTGAAGCTTTCTTT CASTLGGNTEAFF
TRBJ2-1 - TRBV11-2 - TGTGCCAGCAGCTTACTCGGGGGCTCCTACAATGAGCAGTTCTTC CASSLLGGSYNEQFF
TRBJ1-5 - TRBV4-1 TRBD1 TGCGCCAGCAGCCAAGACAGTGGGGGGGGACAGGACCAGCATTTT CASSQDSGGGQDQHF
TRBJ1-2 - TRBV2 - TGTGCCAGCAGTGAAAGTGCTACAGGGAACTATGGCTACACCTTC CASSESATGNYGYTF
TRBJ2-3 - TRBV7-9 - TGTGCCAGCAGCTTATTAACTCCCACAGATACGCAGTATTTT CASSLLTPTDTQYF
TRBJ1-5 few TRBV10-3 TRBD1 TGTGCCACAGGGACAGGGGATGCCAATCAGCCCCAGCATTTT CATGTGDANQPQHF
TRBJ2-7 once TRBV7-6 - TGTGCCAGCAGCTTAGTAGACTTGGGCTACGAGCAGTACTTC CASSLVDLGYEQYF
TRBJ2-3 - TRBV7-2 - TGTGCCAGCAGCTTATCTCCAAGTATCTATAGCACAGATACGCAGTATTTT CASSLSPSIYSTDTQYF
TRBJ2-1 - TRBV7-9 TRBD2 TGTGCCAGCAGCTCAAGCGGGGGGACTTACAATGAGCAGTTCTTC CASSSSGGTYNEQFF
TRBJ1-6 - TRBV6-1 - TGTGCCAGCAAGGGGACATCCGATAATTCACCCCTCCACTTT CASKGTSDNSPLHF
TRBJ2-3 - TRBV5-1 - TGCGCCAGCAGCTTCCGGGACTGGGGGTACGGCACAGATACGCAGTATTTT CASSFRDWGYGTDTQYF
TRBJ2-1 - TRBV7-6 TRBD2 TGTGCCAGCAGCTTATTCGGGCTAGCGGGGGCCAATGAGCAGTTCTTC CASSLFGLAGANEQFF
TRBJ2-1 - TRBV5-1 TRBD2 TGCGCCAGCAGCTTCGTCGGGGGGACCTACAATGAGCAGTTCTTC CASSFVGGTYNEQFF
TRBJ2-5 - TRBV27 TRBD1 TGTGCCAGCAGTCCCTCGACAGGGTCGATTCAAGAGACCCAGTACTTC CASSPSTGSIQETQYF
TRBJ1-6 - TRBV5-6 - TGTGCCAGCAGCCCACAGGGAATCTCACCCCTCCACTTT CASSPQGISPLHF
TRBJ1-5 once TRBV27 - TGTGCCAGCAGTTTTTTAAATCAGCCCCAGCATTTT CASSFLNQPQHF
TRBJ2-7 - TRBV5-6 TRBD1 TGTGCCAGCAGCGTGACAGGGGGCCTGAACGAGCAGTACTTC CASSVTGGLNEQYF
TRBJ2-2 - TRBV5-4 TRBD2 TGTGCCAGCATCCCTTGGTCTAGCGGGGATACCGGGGAGCTGTTTTTT CASIPWSSGDTGELFF
TRBJ2-7 - TRBV11-2 - TGTGCCAGCAGCTGGTCAGGGACTTCCTACGAGCAGTACTTC CASSWSGTSYEQYF
TRBJ2-3 once TRBV11-1 TRBD1 TGTGCCAGCAGCTTATGGACAGGGGGCACAGATACGCAGTATTTT CASSLWTGGTDTQYF
TRBJ2-7 - TRBV6-1 TRBD2 TGTGCCAGCAGTGAGTTTAGCGGGGATACCTACGAGCAGTACTTC CASSEFSGDTYEQYF
TRBJ2-7 - TRBV10-2 - TGCGCCAGCAGGACAGCTCCCTACGAGCAGTACTTC CASRTAPYEQYF
TRBJ1-2 - TRBV28 - TGTGCCAGCAGAGACGTCGGACAGTGGGGAGGCTACACCTTC CASRDVGQWGGYTF
TRBJ1-6 - TRBV7-6 - TGTGCCAGCAGCCCGGGACACAGCTCCTATAATTCACCCCTCCACTTT CASSPGHSSYNSPLHF
TRBJ2-5 - TRBV28 - TGTGCCAGCAGTTTATTAAGTACTATAGGAGAGACCCAGTACTTC CASSLLSTIGETQYF
TRBJ1-4 - TRBV28 - TGTGCCAGCAGTCCCCGGGGAGAGGTGGATGAAAAACTGTTTTTT CASSPRGEVDEKLFF
TRBJ1-1 - TRBV7-9 - TGTGCCAGCAGCTTTTCCGGGAACACTGAAGCTTTCTTT CASSFSGNTEAFF